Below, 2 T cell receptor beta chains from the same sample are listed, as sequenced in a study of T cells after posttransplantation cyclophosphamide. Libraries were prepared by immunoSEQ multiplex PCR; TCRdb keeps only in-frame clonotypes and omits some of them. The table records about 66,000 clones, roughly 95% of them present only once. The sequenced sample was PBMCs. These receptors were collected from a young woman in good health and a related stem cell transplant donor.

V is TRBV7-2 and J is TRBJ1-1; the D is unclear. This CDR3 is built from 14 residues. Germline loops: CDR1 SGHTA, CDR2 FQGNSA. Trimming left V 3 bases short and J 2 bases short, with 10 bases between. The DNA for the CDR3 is TGTGCCAGCAGCTTGTGGACCTTAAACACTGAAGCTTTCTTT. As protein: CASSLWTLNTEAFF.

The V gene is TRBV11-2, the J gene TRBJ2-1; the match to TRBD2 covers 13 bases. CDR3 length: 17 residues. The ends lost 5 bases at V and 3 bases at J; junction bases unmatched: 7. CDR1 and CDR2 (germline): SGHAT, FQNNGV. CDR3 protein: CASSPPGLAGLYNEQFF. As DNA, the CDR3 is TGTGCCAGCAGCCCACCGGGACTAGCGGGACTCTACAATGAGCAGTTCTTC.